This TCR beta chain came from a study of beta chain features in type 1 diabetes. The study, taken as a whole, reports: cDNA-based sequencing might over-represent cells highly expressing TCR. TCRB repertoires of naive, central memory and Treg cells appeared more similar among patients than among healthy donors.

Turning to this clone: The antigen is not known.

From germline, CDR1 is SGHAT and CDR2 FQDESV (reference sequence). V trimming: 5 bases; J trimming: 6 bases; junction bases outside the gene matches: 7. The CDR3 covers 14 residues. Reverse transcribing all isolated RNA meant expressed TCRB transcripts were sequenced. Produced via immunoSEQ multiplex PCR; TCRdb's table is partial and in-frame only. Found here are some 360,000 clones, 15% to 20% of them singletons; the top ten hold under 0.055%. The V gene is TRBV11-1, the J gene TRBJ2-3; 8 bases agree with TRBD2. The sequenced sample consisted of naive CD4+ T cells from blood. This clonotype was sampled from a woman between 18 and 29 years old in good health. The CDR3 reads CASSPPGGVDTQYF. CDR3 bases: TGTGCCAGCAGCCCTCCCGGGGGGGTGGATACGCAGTATTTT.